These 25 T cell receptor beta chains originate from one sample sequenced in a study of cytomegalovirus exposure and HLA in healthy donors (dated by TCRdb to 2015 to 2018). The method behind the library was the immunoSEQ multiplex PCR assay. For the multiplex PCR, a mixture combining 60 forward primers for TCR Vbeta segments and 13 reverse primers for TCR Jbeta segments was used. This is the immuneACCESS table as TCRdb keeps it, with only in-frame sequences that have V and J called. A part of the clones is gone; compared with another copy, unresolved V genes explain less than half, and the rest is unexplained. The sample profile shows under 200,000 clones; over 75% of them were found once. The ten top clones hold 1% of the sample. Sample: PBMCs. The source is a woman in her forties or fifties in good health and CMV-seropositive.

The V and J genes are TRBV18 and TRBJ1-4; perhaps TRBD1 as D (5 bases). Germline assignment: CDR1 KGHSH and CDR2 LQKENI. Trimming took 6 bases from V and 5 from J, leaving 13 bases between them. The CDR3 has 14 amino acids. CDR3 bases: TGTGCCAGCTCCGGGGGAATAGGAAATGAAAAACTGTTTTTT. This translates into CASSGGIGNEKLFF.

Notes on this clone: The junction departs from germline at one end; a sequencing error may be responsible. V is TRBV7-7 and J is TRBJ2-2; D call uncertain. CDR1 and CDR2 from the germline V gene are SSHAT and FNYEAQ (reference sequence). There are 14 residues in the CDR3. This CDR3 reads CASSMAGIAGELFF. In nucleotides, the CDR3 is TGTGCTAGCAGCATGGCAGGAATCGCCGGGGAGCTGTTTTTT.

This clone came up a few times. The J gene is TRBJ1-2, the V gene TRBV18; 7 bases line up with TRBD1. CDR3 length: 12 amino acids. Germline trimming cut 2 bases from V and 6 bases from J; bases unmatched to any gene: 0. Germline V gene sequence: CDR1 KGHSH, CDR2 LQKENI. CDR3 residues: CASSPGQDGYTF. The CDR3 DNA reads TGTGCCAGCTCACCAGGACAGGATGGCTACACCTTC.

This sequence joins TRBV11-3 and TRBJ1-1; D call uncertain. This CDR3 is built from 15 residues. The germline CDR1 and CDR2 sequences are SGHNT and YENEEA. V lost 5 bases and J lost 2, with 15 bases in between. The CDR3 here is CASSATSAANTEAFF. The CDR3 bases are TGTGCCAGCAGCGCCACGTCGGCGGCAAACACTGAAGCTTTCTTT.

V and J are TRBV6-5 and TRBJ1-1; 10 nucleotides agree with TRBD1. Germline V lookup: CDR1 MNHEY, CDR2 SVGAGI. The V and J ends lost 7 bases and 3 bases, in that order; junction bases with no gene match: 5. This CDR3 region has 14 residues. In DNA form, the CDR3 reads TGTGCCAGCACCCGGGACAGGGGTGACACTGAAGCTTTCTTT. Translation gives CASTRDRGDTEAFF.

The chain employs TRBV7-2 and TRBJ1-4; the D gene is possibly TRBD1 (5 bases). Germline-derived CDR1 and CDR2 are SGHTA and FQGNSA. The CDR3 totals 14 residues. V lost 8 bases and J 1 base, leaving 11 bases between the germline ends. CDR3 DNA sequence: TGTGCCAGCTCCGGGGGATTAACTAATGAAAAACTGTTTTTT. This translates into CASSGGLTNEKLFF. The variable domain in full, with the rest retrieved from reference TRBV7-2 and TRBJ1-4, is GAGVSQSPSNKVTEKGKDVELRCDPISGHTALYWYRQSLGQGLEFLIYFQGNSAPDKSGLPSDRFSAERTGGSVSTLTIQRTQQEDSAVYLCASSGGLTNEKLFFGSGTQLSVL.

V gene TRBV6-6 combines with J gene TRBJ2-3; weak D call: TRBD1 (6 bases). The CDR3 covers 12 residues. The germline V gene encodes CDR1 MNHNY and CDR2 SVGAGI (reference sequence). Trimming left V 6 bases short and J 4 bases short, with 8 bases between. The DNA for the CDR3 is TGTGCCAGCAGCCCAGGGGCAGATACGCAGTATTTT. Translation gives CASSPGADTQYF.

This clone turned up a few times. The rearrangement uses TRBV10-3 and TRBJ2-7, with TRBD1 matching 7 bases. CDR1 is ENHRY, CDR2 SYGVKD, per germline. This CDR3 has 13 amino acids. Losses at the gene ends were 8 bases for V and 7 bases for J; bases not matched to a gene: 11. The CDR3 nucleotides read TGTGCCATCTGGGACAGAGACCCTGGGGAGCAGTACTTC. This gives the protein CAIWDRDPGEQYF.

The V call is TRBV2, the J call TRBJ1-1, with TRBD1 matching 12 bases. Germline V lookup: CDR1 SNHLY, CDR2 FYNNEI. The CDR3 contains 16 residues. V shed 5 bases and J 4 bases; nucleotides not matched to a gene: 8. CDR3 bases: TGTGCCAGCAGTACAACGGGACAGGGGGCCGTCACTGAAGCTTTCTTT. It yields the protein CASSTTGQGAVTEAFF.

This clone came up a few times. The chain is built from TRBV27 and TRBJ2-1; 9 bases are a match to TRBD2. Trimming took 4 bases from V and 4 from J; bases not matched to a gene: 2. The germline CDR1 and CDR2 sequences are MNHEY and SMNVEV (reference sequence). There are 14 residues in the CDR3. CDR3 in DNA: TGTGCCAGCAGTTCGGGACTAGCTTACAATGAGCAGTTCTTC. This gives the protein CASSSGLAYNEQFF.

This clone was detected only once. The chain recombines TRBV9 with TRBJ1-3, with 7 bases lining up with TRBD1. In germline, CDR1 is SGDLS, CDR2 YYNGEE. The junction had 5 bases not matched to a gene; V was cut back by 0 bases and J by 2 bases. The length of the CDR3 is 16 residues. The chain's CDR3 is CASSVVGQGAGNTIYF. The CDR3 DNA sequence: TGTGCCAGCAGCGTAGTAGGGCAGGGGGCTGGAAACACCATATATTTT. Complete variable domain (other parts from reference TRBV9 and TRBJ1-3): DSGVTQTPKHLITATGQRVTLRCSPRSGDLSVYWYQQSLDQGLQFLIQYYNGEERAKGNILERFSAQQFPDLHSELNLSSLELGDSALYFCASSVVGQGAGNTIYFGEGSWLTVV.

The genes are TRBV29-1 and TRBJ2-7, with a tentative D call TRBD1 (6 bases). The CDR3 length is 12 residues. The V and J ends lost 7 bases and 2 bases respectively, with 12 bases between them. Germline CDR1 reads SQVTM; CDR2 reads ANQGSEA. CDR3 sequence: CSGQGQTYEQYF. The CDR3, as DNA: TGCAGCGGCCAAGGACAGACCTACGAGCAGTACTTC.

V and J are TRBV5-4 and TRBJ1-2; 10 positions agree with TRBD1. The CDR3 spans 16 residues. CDR1 SGHNT and CDR2 YYREEE come from the germline V gene (reference sequence). Losses at the gene ends were 9 bases for V and 3 bases for J; bases not matched to a gene: 14. CDR3 amino acids: CATLGTGEYQDYGYTF. The CDR3 DNA is TGTGCCACCTTAGGGACAGGGGAATATCAGGACTATGGCTACACCTTC. Combining the CDR3 with reference TRBV5-4 and TRBJ1-2 gives the whole variable domain ETGVTQSPTHLIKTRGQQVTLRCSSQSGHNTVSWYQQALGQGPQFIFQYYREEENGRGNFPPRFSGLQFPNYSSELNVNALELDDSALYLCATLGTGEYQDYGYTFGSGTRLTVV.

The gene calls are TRBV6-5 and TRBJ1-4; maybe TRBD1 (5 bases). The ends were cut back, 6 bases at V and 3 bases at J, with 14 bases in the middle. This CDR3 contains 15 residues. The V gene's germline CDR1 is MNHEY and CDR2 SVGAGI. CDR3 in amino acids: CASSPRGGANEKLFF. CDR3 nucleotides: TGTGCCAGCAGCCCCCGGGGGGGAGCTAATGAAAAACTGTTTTTT.

This chain joins TRBV7-3 and TRBJ2-2, with D tentatively TRBD2 (7 bases). V dropped 2 bases and J dropped 5 bases, with 15 bases sitting between them. The CDR3 has 16 residues. CDR1 is SGHTA, CDR2 FQGTGA, per germline. As DNA, the CDR3 is TGTGCCAGCAGCTTAGTGGGGGGGCCGGTTACCGGGGAGCTGTTTTTT. Translation: CASSLVGGPVTGELFF.

The chain combines TRBV7-2 with TRBJ1-2; D is undetermined. Germline V gives CDR1 SGHTA, CDR2 FQGNSA. Trimming left V 6 bases short and J 2 bases short, with 10 bases between. The CDR3 is 13 amino acids. The CDR3 DNA is TGTGCCAGCAGTCTCGGGGTAAACTATGGCTACACCTTC. Protein product: CASSLGVNYGYTF.

The genes are TRBV7-3 and TRBJ2-2; 8 bases line up with TRBD2. The germline V gene has CDR1 SGHTA and CDR2 FQGTGA. V was clipped by 0 bases and J by 1 base; unmatched bases: 4. The CDR3 spans 17 residues. CDR3 bases: TGTGCCAGCAGCTTAACGCCGGGACTAGAGAACACCGGGGAGCTGTTTTTT. Protein product: CASSLTPGLENTGELFF.

This chain connects TRBV7-2 to TRBJ2-3, with a weak D call TRBD1 (5 bases). V was cut by 4 bases and J by 4 bases, with 15 bases left in between. The CDR3 loop spans 15 amino acids. Germline CDR1 and CDR2: SGHTA and FQGNSA. The chain's CDR3 is CASSSRVARADTQYF. Here the CDR3 DNA reads TGTGCCAGCAGCTCCAGGGTGGCCCGCGCAGATACGCAGTATTTT.

This clone has more than one count but fewer than ten. V is TRBV6-6 and J is TRBJ2-7; 12 nucleotides agree with TRBD1. The V gene's germline CDR1 is MNHNY and CDR2 SVGAGI (reference sequence). V lost 6 bases, J lost 5 bases, and 8 bases stayed unmatched. This CDR3 spans 15 amino acids. The CDR3 nucleotides are TGTGCCAGCAGGTCCCCCGGGACAGGGGGCGACGAGCAGTACTTC. Amino acid sequence: CASRSPGTGGDEQYF.

This chain uses TRBV1 with TRBJ2-1; the table's D call, TRBD2, has no DNA check behind it. TRBV1 is annotated as a pseudogene. The CDR3 runs 15 residues. CDR3 sequence (DNA): TGCACCAGCAGCCCTGGGACTAGCGCCTACAATGAGCAGTTCTTC. Encoded protein: CTSSPGTSAYNEQFF.

The rearrangement uses TRBV30 and TRBJ1-4; TRBD1 might be the D (6 bases). This CDR3 comprises 13 residues. Per the germline V gene, CDR1 is GTSNPN and CDR2 is SVGIG (reference sequence). Trimming shortened V by 4 bases and J by 8 bases, and 14 bases separated the two germline ends. DNA for the CDR3: TGTGCCTGGACAGGGGCCCTTAGGGAAAAACTGTTTTTT. Translation gives CAWTGALREKLFF.

This clone was observed a few times. The V gene is TRBV5-6, the J gene TRBJ1-5; tentative D call: TRBD1 (5 bases). This CDR3 contains 15 residues. The germline gives CDR1 SGHDT, CDR2 YYEEEE. With 2 bases removed from V and 2 bases from J, the gap between germline ends came to 11 bases. In nucleotides, the CDR3 is TGTGCCAGCAGCTTTGGCGGGGCTGGCAATCAGCCCCAGCATTTT. Protein sequence: CASSFGGAGNQPQHF.

The chain is built from TRBV7-2 and TRBJ1-4; a possible D gene is TRBD1 (6 bases). The CDR3 spans 14 residues. Germline-derived CDR1 and CDR2 are SGHTA and FQGNSA. The V end was cut by 4 bases, the J end by 5 bases, with 11 bases between. CDR3 nucleotides: TGTGCCAGCAGCTCCCTAGACAGGAATGAAAAACTGTTTTTT. Translating gives CASSSLDRNEKLFF.

The genes are TRBV7-2 and TRBJ1-1; a weak D match, TRBD1 (5 bases). Trimming left V 6 bases short and J 4 bases short, with 15 bases between. CDR3 length equals 14 residues. Germline lookup yields CDR1 SGHTA and CDR2 FQGNSA. The CDR3, as DNA: TGTGCCAGCAGTGGACATGCCTCGGGCACTGAAGCTTTCTTT. This translates into CASSGHASGTEAFF. The full variable domain, its missing parts supplied by reference TRBV7-2 and TRBJ1-1, is GAGVSQSPSNKVTEKGKDVELRCDPISGHTALYWYRQSLGQGLEFLIYFQGNSAPDKSGLPSDRFSAERTGGSVSTLTIQRTQQEDSAVYLCASSGHASGTEAFFGQGTRLTVV.

The rearrangement uses TRBV7-2 and TRBJ2-2, with 7 bases lining up with TRBD1. J lost 5 bases, V lost 4 bases, and 1 base had no gene match. This CDR3 is 13 amino acids long. The V gene's germline CDR1 is SGHTA and CDR2 FQGNSA. The CDR3 region has the DNA TGTGCCAGCAGCTCCAGGGGGACCGGGGAGCTGTTTTTT. Encoded protein: CASSSRGTGELFF. The whole variable domain, remainder taken from reference TRBV7-2 and TRBJ2-2, is GAGVSQSPSNKVTEKGKDVELRCDPISGHTALYWYRQSLGQGLEFLIYFQGNSAPDKSGLPSDRFSAERTGGSVSTLTIQRTQQEDSAVYLCASSSRGTGELFFGEGSRLTVL.